This TCR beta chain is from a study of T cells in Graves' hyperthyroidism and ophthalmopathy. Notes on the study in general: Researchers found most expanded thyroid clonotypes above 0.001 in blood as well. A model of 13 V-J pairs discriminated ophthalmopathy from stable hyperthyroidism.

V lost 5 bases to trimming and J lost 2 bases, with 13 bases between them. The CDR3 sequence is 14 residues long. CDR1 is SEHNR, CDR2 FQNEAQ, per germline (reference sequence). This clonotype has at least ten counts. Its cognate antigen is unknown. Using RNA transcripts as the source, TCR beta CDR3 regions were amplified. HTBI primers were used for first-round RT-PCR of the TCR CDR3. TCRdb passed the multiplex PCR reads through MiXCR, listing each CDR3 protein once. The table has about 660,000 distinct CDR3 sequences, 45% seen once. Input material: peripheral blood or thyroid tissue (not recorded which). This chain connects TRBV7-9 to TRBJ2-7; no clear D gene. The TCR originated in an adult man with Graves' disease, either hyperthyroidism or ophthalmopathy (not recorded which). CDR3 residues: CASSPEERAYEQYF. The CDR3 DNA follows: TGTGCCAGCAGCCCGGAAGAACGAGCCTACGAGCAGTACTTC.